This T cell receptor (beta chain) was retrieved from a study of neurological immune-mediated disorders. V lost 2 bases, J lost 1 base, and 6 bases lay in between. This CDR3 spans 13 amino acids. Germline assignment: CDR1 SNHLY and CDR2 FYNNEI. TCRdb reprocessed the 5' RACE reads via MiXCR and lists one record per CDR3 protein. Of approximately 48,000 distinct CDR3 sequences in the sample, 10% are singletons; the top ten hold approximately 5.3%. This clonotype was counted many times. Sequences were obtained from PBMCs. The V gene is TRBV2, the J gene TRBJ2-7; D call uncertain. The clonotype was recovered from a man between 65 and 79 years old with HTLV-1-associated myelopathy (HAM/TSP). DNA for the CDR3: TGTGCCAGCAGTGAAAAGTGGTCCTACGAGCAGTACTTC. Its translation is CASSEKWSYEQYF.